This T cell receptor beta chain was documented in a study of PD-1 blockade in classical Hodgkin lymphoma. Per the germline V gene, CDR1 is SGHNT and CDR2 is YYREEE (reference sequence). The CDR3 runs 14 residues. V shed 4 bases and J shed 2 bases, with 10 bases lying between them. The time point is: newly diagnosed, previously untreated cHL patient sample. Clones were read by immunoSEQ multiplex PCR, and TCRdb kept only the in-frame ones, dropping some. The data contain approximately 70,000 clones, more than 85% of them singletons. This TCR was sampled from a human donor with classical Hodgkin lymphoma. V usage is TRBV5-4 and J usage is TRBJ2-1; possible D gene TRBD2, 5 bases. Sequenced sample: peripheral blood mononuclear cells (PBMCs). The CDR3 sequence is CASSGSGAYNEQFF. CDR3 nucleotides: TGTGCCAGCAGCGGGAGCGGTGCCTACAATGAGCAGTTCTTC.